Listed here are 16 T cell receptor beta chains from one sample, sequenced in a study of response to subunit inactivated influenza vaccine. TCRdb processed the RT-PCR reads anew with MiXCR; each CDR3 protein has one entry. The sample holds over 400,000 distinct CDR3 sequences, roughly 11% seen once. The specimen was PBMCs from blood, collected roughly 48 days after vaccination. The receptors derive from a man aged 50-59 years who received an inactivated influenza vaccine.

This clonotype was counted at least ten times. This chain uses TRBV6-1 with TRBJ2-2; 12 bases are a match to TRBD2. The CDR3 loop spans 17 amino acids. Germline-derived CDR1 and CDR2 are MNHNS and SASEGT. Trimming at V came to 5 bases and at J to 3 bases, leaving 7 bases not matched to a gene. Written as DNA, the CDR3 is TGTGCCAGCAGTCCGACTAGCGGGAGAAGGGACACCGGGGAGCTGTTTTTT. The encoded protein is CASSPTSGRRDTGELFF.

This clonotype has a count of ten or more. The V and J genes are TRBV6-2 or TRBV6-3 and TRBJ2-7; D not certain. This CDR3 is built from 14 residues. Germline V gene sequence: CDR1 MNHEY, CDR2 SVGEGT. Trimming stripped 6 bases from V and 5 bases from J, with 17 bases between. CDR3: CASRWDLPSHEQYF. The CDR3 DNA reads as TGTGCCAGCAGGTGGGATCTCCCTTCCCACGAGCAGTACTTC.

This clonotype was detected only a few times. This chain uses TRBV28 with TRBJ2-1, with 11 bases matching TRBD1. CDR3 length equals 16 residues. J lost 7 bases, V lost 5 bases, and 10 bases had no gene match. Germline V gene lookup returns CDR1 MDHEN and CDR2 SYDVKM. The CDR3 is CASSLPGQGAFNEQFF. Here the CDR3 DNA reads TGTGCCAGCAGTCTTCCAGGACAGGGGGCTTTTAATGAGCAGTTCTTC.

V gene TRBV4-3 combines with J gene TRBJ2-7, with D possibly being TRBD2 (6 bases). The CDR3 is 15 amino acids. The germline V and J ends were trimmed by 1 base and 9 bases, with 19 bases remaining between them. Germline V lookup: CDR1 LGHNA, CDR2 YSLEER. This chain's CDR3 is CASSQGGTHYAGQYF. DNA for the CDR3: TGCGCCAGCAGCCAAGGGGGGACTCACTACGCTGGGCAGTACTTC.

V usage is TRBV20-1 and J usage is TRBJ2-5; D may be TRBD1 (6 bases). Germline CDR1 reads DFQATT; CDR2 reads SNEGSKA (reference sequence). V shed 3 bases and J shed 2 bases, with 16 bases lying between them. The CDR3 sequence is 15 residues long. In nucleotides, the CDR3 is TGCAGTGCTAGCCCCGGACAGCCCAATCAAGAGACCCAGTACTTC. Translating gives CSASPGQPNQETQYF.

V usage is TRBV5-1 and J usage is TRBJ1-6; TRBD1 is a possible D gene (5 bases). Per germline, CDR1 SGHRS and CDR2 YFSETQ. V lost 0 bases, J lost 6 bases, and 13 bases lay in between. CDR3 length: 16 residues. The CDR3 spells CASSLAGGTTNSPLHF. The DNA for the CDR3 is TGCGCCAGCAGCTTGGCCGGGGGGACTACTAATTCACCCCTCCACTTT.

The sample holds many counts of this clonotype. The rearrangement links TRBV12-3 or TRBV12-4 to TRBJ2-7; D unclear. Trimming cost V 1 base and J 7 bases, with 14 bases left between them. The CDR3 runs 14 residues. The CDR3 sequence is CASSLGGSIGEQYF. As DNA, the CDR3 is TGTGCCAGCAGTTTAGGTGGCTCCATAGGGGAGCAGTACTTC.

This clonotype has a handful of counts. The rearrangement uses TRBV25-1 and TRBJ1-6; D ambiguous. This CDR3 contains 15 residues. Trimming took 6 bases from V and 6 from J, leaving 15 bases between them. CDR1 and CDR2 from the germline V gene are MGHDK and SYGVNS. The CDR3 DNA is TGTGCCAGCAGCCACGGTAGCGGACCTAATTCACCCCTCCACTTT. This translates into CASSHGSGPNSPLHF. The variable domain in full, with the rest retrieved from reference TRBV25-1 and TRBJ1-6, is EADIYQTPRYLVIGTGKKITLECSQTMGHDKMYWYQQDPGMELHLIHYSYGVNSTEKGDLSSESTVSRIRTEHFPLTLESARPSHTSQYLCASSHGSGPNSPLHFGNGTRLTVT.

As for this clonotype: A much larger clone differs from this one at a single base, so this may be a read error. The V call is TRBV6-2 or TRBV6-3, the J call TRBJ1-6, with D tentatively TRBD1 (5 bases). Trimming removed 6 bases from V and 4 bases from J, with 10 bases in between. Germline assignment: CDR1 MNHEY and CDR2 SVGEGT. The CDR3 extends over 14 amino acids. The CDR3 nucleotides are TGTGCCAGCAGCCCGGGACGGTATAATTCACCCCTCCACTTT. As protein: CASSPGRYNSPLHF.

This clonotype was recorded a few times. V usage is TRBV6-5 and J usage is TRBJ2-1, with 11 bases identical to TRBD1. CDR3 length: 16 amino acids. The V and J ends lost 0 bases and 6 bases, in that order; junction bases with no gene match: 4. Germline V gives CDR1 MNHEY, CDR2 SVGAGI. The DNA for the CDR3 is TGTGCCAGCAGTTACTCCACCGGGACAGGGGGCAATGAGCAGTTCTTC. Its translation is CASSYSTGTGGNEQFF.

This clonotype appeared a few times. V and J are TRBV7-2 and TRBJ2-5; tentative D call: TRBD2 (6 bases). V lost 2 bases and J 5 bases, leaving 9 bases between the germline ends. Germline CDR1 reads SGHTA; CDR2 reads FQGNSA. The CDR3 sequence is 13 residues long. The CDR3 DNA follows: TGTGCCAGCAGCTTACTAGCGAGGGAGACCCAGTACTTC. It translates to CASSLLARETQYF.

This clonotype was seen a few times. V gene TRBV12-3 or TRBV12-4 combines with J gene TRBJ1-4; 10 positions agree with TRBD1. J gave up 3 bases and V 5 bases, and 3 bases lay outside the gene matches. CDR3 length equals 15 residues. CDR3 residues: CASSRDRGANEKLFF. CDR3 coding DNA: TGTGCCAGCAGTCGGGACAGGGGTGCTAATGAAAAACTGTTTTTT.

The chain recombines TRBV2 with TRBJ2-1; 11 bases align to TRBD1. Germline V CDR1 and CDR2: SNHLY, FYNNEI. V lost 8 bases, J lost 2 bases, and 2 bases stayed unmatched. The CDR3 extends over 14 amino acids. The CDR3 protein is CASGGQGAYNEQFF. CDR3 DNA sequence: TGTGCCAGCGGGGGACAGGGGGCCTACAATGAGCAGTTCTTC.

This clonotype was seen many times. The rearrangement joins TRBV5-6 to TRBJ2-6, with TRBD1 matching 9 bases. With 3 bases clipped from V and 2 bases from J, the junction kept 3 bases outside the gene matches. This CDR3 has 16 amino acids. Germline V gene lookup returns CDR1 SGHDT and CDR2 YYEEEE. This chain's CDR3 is CASSWGQGPGANVLTF. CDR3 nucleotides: TGTGCCAGCAGCTGGGGACAGGGCCCTGGGGCCAACGTCCTGACTTTC.

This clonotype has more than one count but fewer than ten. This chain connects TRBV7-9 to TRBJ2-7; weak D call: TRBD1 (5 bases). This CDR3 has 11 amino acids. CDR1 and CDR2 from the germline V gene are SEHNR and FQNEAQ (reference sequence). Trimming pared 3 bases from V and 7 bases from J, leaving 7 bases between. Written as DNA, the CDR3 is TGTGCCAGCAGCTTGACAGAAGAGCAGTACTTC. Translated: CASSLTEEQYF. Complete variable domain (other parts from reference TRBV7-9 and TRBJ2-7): DTGVSQNPRHKITKRGQNVTFRCDPISEHNRLYWYRQTLGQGPEFLTYFQNEAQLEKSRLLSDRFSAERPKGSFSTLEIQRTEQGDSAMYLCASSLTEEQYFGPGTRLTVT.

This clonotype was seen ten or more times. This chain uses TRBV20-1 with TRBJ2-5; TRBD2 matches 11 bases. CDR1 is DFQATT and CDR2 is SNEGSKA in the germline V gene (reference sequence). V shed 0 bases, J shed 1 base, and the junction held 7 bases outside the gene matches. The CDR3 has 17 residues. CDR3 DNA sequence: TGCAGTGCTAGAGAACCCGGACTAGCGGGCTTCCAAGAGACCCAGTACTTC. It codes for CSAREPGLAGFQETQYF.